This entry describes one TCR beta chain. This clonotype has at least ten counts. The antigen this receptor binds is unknown. No base qualities exist here, and no much larger clone lies one base off it. These data come from a study of regulatory T cells in long-lasting Graves disease (dated by TCRdb to the early 2020s). Background on the whole study: Patients with newly diagnosed Graves' disease had been on antithyroid drugs for under 3 months. The study was registered as a clinical trial and conducted in China. A total of 33 samples underwent TCR sequencing: about 13 from persistent and approximately 20 from newly diagnosed Graves' disease patients. Peripheral blood TCR sequencing and RNA sequencing compared persistent Graves' disease patients with newly diagnosed Graves' disease patients.

V loses 3 bases, J loses 2 bases, and the germline ends lie 17 bases apart. Based on the germline V gene, the CDR1 and CDR2 sequences are SNHLY and FYNNEI. The CDR3 measures 16 amino acids from cysteine to phenylalanine. Kept here is only the CDR3 DNA, which spans 48 bases and is read in frame from base 1. The time point label, as the study defines it: newly diagnosed GD, antithyroid drugs for less than 3 months. For both TCR sequencing and RNA sequencing, RNA was extracted from PBMCs in TRIzol. Graves' disease was diagnosed according to American Thyroid Association guidelines. The patients came from an endocrinology department in Xi'an, China. From each patient, around 9.3 milliliters of peripheral blood was collected into an EDTA anticoagulant tube. Ficoll Paque Plus density gradient separation was used to isolate PBMCs, and no further T cell sorting was performed. An Agilent 2100 Bioanalyzer and agarose gel were used to check RNA quality, and a NanoDrop 2000 was used to measure RNA concentration.

Library generation was performed with multiplex PCR. Reads for this sample came from an Illumina HiSeq 4000. iRepertoire HTBI primers and Arm-PCR amplification of CDR3 regions were used to construct TCR beta libraries. PCR products were gel purified before sequencing. Turning to the authors' computational methods: Across samples, 55 to 80 TRBV and 15 or so TRBJ segments were identified and used for gene usage analysis of CDR3 amino acid clonotypes. COPE and FqMerger were used to merge filtered high-quality paired reads into contigs. BLAST was used to align contigs to the IMGT TRBV, TRBD and TRBJ reference genes, and CDR3 was defined following IMGT. Any clonotype with a frequency above 0.1% was counted as a highly expanded clone. Shannon entropy was used to measure repertoire diversity, and the Gini coefficient was used to measure V-J evenness. A clonotype found in more than one individual was treated as public. The public sequencing data were trimmed at Q25 with fastp and processed into clonotypes with MiXCR by TCRdb, which kept only in-frame beta chains. Identical CDR3 proteins give one entry, which carries the most common genes and DNA. The V and J calls, along with clone size, are taken from TCRdb and not from the paper's own processing. The sample table records approximately 470,000 distinct CDR3 sequences; about 17% of these occur just once. Of the sample, 9.5% to 15% falls within the top ten clones.

The paper as a whole reports these results and caveats: Sequencing and analysis were limited to the TCR beta chain. Persistent Graves' disease patients showed lower TCR Shannon entropy and fewer highly expanded clones than newly diagnosed patients, suggesting clonal expansion. Patients with persistent disease shared more public clonotypes (around 2,500) than newly diagnosed patients did (more than 900). The small sample size was acknowledged by the authors as a limitation that may reduce accuracy. Because the primary lesion, thyroid tissue, could not be accessed, the study looked at peripheral blood alone. Preferential use of TRBV28, TRBJ1-2 and TRBJ2-5 was observed in persistent disease, whereas TRBV20-1 and TRBJ2-1 were favored in newly diagnosed disease.

The same data also contributed to another study, on T cells in Graves' hyperthyroidism and ophthalmopathy. Taken from the second paper: Graves' hyperthyroidism was defined as stable when no progression to ophthalmopathy occurred over 18 months of follow-up. Hyperthyroidism patients were newly diagnosed, with disease duration under 2 months, and aged 18 to 65 years. The study excluded patients with uncontrolled infections, other autoimmune diseases, pregnancy or lactation. Diagnoses were based on clinical symptoms, serum thyroxine and TRAb, thyroid ultrasound and orbital computed tomography. A first-round RT-PCR of the TCR CDR3 used the HTBI primer set with the Qiagen OneStep RT-PCR kit. Most expanded thyroid clonotypes (frequency above 0.001) were also detected in blood, a finding suggesting that blood repertoires may reflect thyroid immune responses. A 13 V-J signature model separated ophthalmopathy from stable hyperthyroidism, with around 91% sensitivity and 81.08% specificity in cross-validation and 80%/75% in testing. In validation, the model predicted progression to ophthalmopathy a median of 6.5 months before onset, with roughly 70% sensitivity and nearly 75% specificity. To identify distinguishing TCR V-J signatures, a discovery cohort of some 100 patients was used, comprising 40 to 45 with Graves' ophthalmopathy and some 60 with stable Graves' hyperthyroidism. Whether ophthalmopathy could be predicted prospectively was tested in an independent validation cohort made up of fewer than 20 hyperthyroidism patients plus 17 patients who later progressed to ophthalmopathy. The roughly 90 discovery patients were divided at random into training and test sets in a 7:3 ratio. Thyroid tissue and blood T-cell repertoires from several Graves' hyperthyroidism patients were also compared in the study. Once sampling was done, hyperthyroidism patients were given methimazole at a starting dose of 30 mg daily, whereas ophthalmopathy patients were given high-dose intravenous methylprednisolone. Libraries were constructed in a second round of multiplex PCR, after which size selection and purification were performed. The libraries were sequenced on an Illumina HiSeq2000 using paired-end 100 bp reads. SOAPnuke was used to process the raw data, throwing out any read that contained adapters or uncalled bases, had a mean Phred below 15, or lacked an exact constant-primer or identifier match. COPE v1.2.5 was used to merge the high-quality paired reads, and each unique nucleotide sequence was defined as a clonotype. Clonotypes were aligned to IMGT TRBV, TRBD and TRBJ reference segments using MiTCR v1.1. Analysis was restricted to V-J combinations with a frequency above 0.0001, which covered 98% to 99.2% of repertoires. A TCS score was defined as the ratio between F50 (clonal expansion) and ExV (chaos), using BLOSUM62-based TCRdist between CDR3 peptides within each V-J. Welch's t-statistics and random forest reduced approximately 520 V-J features to 13, which were used in a naive Bayes classifier (R e1071). Sample size was not statistically predetermined, and blinding of investigators to group allocation was not performed. TCR Vbeta CDR3 sequencing of 135 peripheral blood samples (43 ophthalmopathy, roughly 72 hyperthyroidism and roughly 17 progressor patients) is reported in the paper.

This receptor was obtained from a man aged 35 to 55 with Graves disease. Donor details come from another sample of the same person, matched by shared clones. The sample here was peripheral blood mononuclear cells (PBMCs), taken at new diagnosis, from a patient treated with antithyroid drugs. The rearranged segments are TRBV2 and TRBJ2-7, with the D gene call left open. In nucleotide form, the sequence is TGTGCCAGCAGTGAGAGGCGGAAAGTAAGAACCTACGAGCAGTACTTC. This codes for CASSERRKVRTYEQYF.